This TCR beta chain is drawn from a study of blood T cell repertoires in COVID-19. A note on this clone: An end of the junction does not agree with germline; a read error may underlie this. Distinct nucleotide sequences in the sample also encode this CDR3.

Assay used: immunoSEQ multiplex PCR; TCRdb lists only in-frame clones, some missing. In the table there are 250,000 to 350,000 clones, about 88% of which are singletons. This CDR3 region has 16 residues. Germline V gene data show CDR1 as LGHDT and CDR2 as YNNKEL (reference sequence). Seattle enrolled patients during active infection and tracked them longitudinally. The chain joins TRBV3-1 (or the pseudogene TRBV3-2) to TRBJ2-6; TRBD1 is a possible D gene (5 bases). The sequence derives from a human donor with COVID-19, enrolled during active disease. The donor label of this sample is uncertain. Sequencing was carried out using peripheral blood. The CDR3 region is CASSQSASSGANVLTF. CDR3 bases: TGTGCCAGCAGCCAAAGCGCAAGCTCTGGGGCCAACGTCCTAACTTTC.